This is a list of T cell receptor beta chains from one sample in a study of cytomegalovirus exposure and HLA in healthy donors. The table came from immunoSEQ multiplex PCR; TCRdb's copy has only in-frame clones and leaves some out. The sample shows about 140,000 clones, 78% of them seen only once. Sequencing was done on a sample of PBMCs. All receptors derive from a male donor in good health and CMV-seronegative. The CDR3 runs from the conserved cysteine through the conserved F or W. The D gene is left open where the match is weak. The size of a clone is reported for some rows only, either as once, few or many, or as a class for expanded clones.

CDR3nt,CDR3aa,j_gene,abundance,d_gene,v_gene
TGCGCCAGCAGCGAGCTTACAGGGTGGGGGTCGAACACTGAAGCTTTCTTT,CASSELTGWGSNTEAFF,TRBJ1-1,.,.,TRBV5-1
TGTGCCAGCAGCCAAGAAGTGTCACGGGGGACCTACGAGCAGTACTTC,CASSQEVSRGTYEQYF,TRBJ2-7,.,.,TRBV4-2
TGTGCCAGCAGGGAAACGACAGGTGCAACTAATGAAAAACTGTTTTTT,CASRETTGATNEKLFF,TRBJ1-4,.,.,TRBV4-2
TGTGCTAGTGGTATGGACAGTTCTGAGACCCAGTACTTC,CASGMDSSETQYF,TRBJ2-5,.,.,TRBV12-5
TGTGCCAGCAGCTCAAGACAGGCTAGCACAGATACGCAGTATTTT,CASSSRQASTDTQYF,TRBJ2-3,few,.,TRBV14
TGTGCCAGTACACCAACTGTGCCACAGCTTAGCTATGGCTACACCTTC,CASTPTVPQLSYGYTF,TRBJ1-2,.,.,TRBV19
TGTGCCAGCAGGGAGGGACAGGCAAGGATGGAGACCCAGTACTTC,CASREGQARMETQYF,TRBJ2-5,.,TRBD1,TRBV6-1
TGTGCCAGCAGGATCCGGGGGGGGAACGGCTACACCTTC,CASRIRGGNGYTF,TRBJ1-2,.,.,TRBV2
TGTGCCAGCAGCAGCGGGGGTACCGAGGGCACTGAGGCTTTCTTT,CASSSGGTEGTEAFF,TRBJ1-1,.,.,TRBV5-4
TGTGCCAGCAGCTTTAGCGGGACGGCAGATACGCAGTATTTT,CASSFSGTADTQYF,TRBJ2-3,.,TRBD2,TRBV9
TGTGCCAGCAGCTCGGAGGCCAACTATGGCTACACCTTC,CASSSEANYGYTF,TRBJ1-2,.,.,TRBV5-4
TGTGCCAGCAGCGCCCCGGACAGGGGGGACTATGGCTACACCTTC,CASSAPDRGDYGYTF,TRBJ1-2,.,TRBD1,TRBV9
TGTGCCAGCAGCTCACCGGGACAATACGGGACCGGGGAGCTGTTTTTT,CASSSPGQYGTGELFF,TRBJ2-2,.,.,TRBV5-4
TGTGCCAGCAGCACGGTAGCGGGAGGGAGCTACGAGCAGTACTTC,CASSTVAGGSYEQYF,TRBJ2-7,.,TRBD2,TRBV5-8
TGTGCCAGCCGGCCCCCACTAGCGGGGGTCTACAATGAGCAGTTCTTC,CASRPPLAGVYNEQFF,TRBJ2-1,.,TRBD2,TRBV18
TGTGCCAGCAGCGTAGTTGGACAGGGCGGCGGGGAGCTGTTTTTT,CASSVVGQGGGELFF,TRBJ2-2,.,TRBD1,TRBV9
TGTGCCAGCAGTGACTCCACAACCGGGGATCAGCCCCAGCATTTT,CASSDSTTGDQPQHF,TRBJ1-5,.,.,TRBV6-4
TGTGCCAGCAGCGCCCGGCGAGCGGTGGTAGAAGATACGCAGTATTTT,CASSARRAVVEDTQYF,TRBJ2-3,.,.,TRBV7-8
TGTGCCAGCAGCTCGGGACTAGCGGGAGGTCCCGGGGAGCTGTTTTTT,CASSSGLAGGPGELFF,TRBJ2-2,.,TRBD2,TRBV5-4
TGTGCCAGCAGACTCAAATCCAAGACTCCGGGGGGCTACACCTTC,CASRLKSKTPGGYTF,TRBJ1-2,.,.,TRBV2
TGCGCCAGCAGCCAAGCCCCAGCGAGCCCCCAGCATTTT,CASSQAPASPQHF,TRBJ1-5,.,.,TRBV4-1
TGTGCCAGCAGGTGGGGCCTTATTAAGTCCCAGTACTTC,CASRWGLIKSQYF,TRBJ2-5,.,.,TRBV28
TGTGCCAGCAGCAATCAGGGGGAGACTGAAGCTTTCTTT,CASSNQGETEAFF,TRBJ1-1,.,TRBD1,TRBV5-6
TGTGCCAGCTCACCCGCGAATAGCAATCAGCCCCAGCATTTT,CASSPANSNQPQHF,TRBJ1-5,few,.,TRBV18
TGCGCCAGCAGATGGGCGGGAGGGCCTCGCGAGCAGTACTTC,CASRWAGGPREQYF,TRBJ2-7,.,TRBD2,TRBV5-1
TGTGCCAGCAGTGATTGGCTAGCGAGGCAAGAGACCCAGTACTTC,CASSDWLARQETQYF,TRBJ2-5,.,.,TRBV2
TGTGCCAGCAGCTTAGTCCGAGTTTGGTCAGGGCGGACCGGGGAGCTGTTTTTT,CASSLVRVWSGRTGELFF,TRBJ2-2,.,.,TRBV7-8
TGTGCCAGCACATCAGGGACGGACAGGAGGTACGAGCAGTACTTC,CASTSGTDRRYEQYF,TRBJ2-7,.,TRBD1,TRBV6-1
TGCGCCAGCAGCCTGGGACAGGGGAATGACGAGCAGTACTTC,CASSLGQGNDEQYF,TRBJ2-7,.,TRBD1,TRBV5-1
TGTGCCAGCAGCGTAGCAGGGGAGGGCACTGAAGCTTTCTTT,CASSVAGEGTEAFF,TRBJ1-1,.,.,TRBV9
TGTGCCAGTAGTACTCCCCCCCGCCACAGGGCCAGAGAGACCCAGTACTTC,CASSTPPRHRARETQYF,TRBJ2-5,.,.,TRBV19
TGTGCCAGCAGCCATACAGGGGTGGAATACAATGAGCAGTTCTTC,CASSHTGVEYNEQFF,TRBJ2-1,.,TRBD1,TRBV27
TGTGCCTGGAGGGGGAGGGGACCCCCGGGGCAAGAGACCCAGTACTTC,CAWRGRGPPGQETQYF,TRBJ2-5,.,TRBD2,TRBV30
TGTGCCATCAGTGCTCCGGACAGGATGAACACTGAAGCTTTCTTT,CAISAPDRMNTEAFF,TRBJ1-1,.,TRBD1,TRBV10-3
TGTGCAAGTCGCTCCCTACCCGGAGGGGACAGGGGGAAGGAACCGTCCTACGAGCAGTACTTC,CASRSLPGGDRGKEPSYEQYF,TRBJ2-7,few,.,TRBV12-2
TGTGCCCGCAGTGAAGTTCTAGCGGGAGCCGAGGAGACCCAGTACTTC,CARSEVLAGAEETQYF,TRBJ2-5,.,TRBD2,TRBV6-1
TGTGCCAGTTCAGGGGGCGATGAGCAGTTCTTC,CASSGGDEQFF,TRBJ2-1,.,TRBD1,TRBV25-1
TGTGCCAGCAGTGACTCGGGGTGGGACAGGGATTTGGGAGAGACCCAGTACTTC,CASSDSGWDRDLGETQYF,TRBJ2-5,.,TRBD1,TRBV6-4
TGTGCCAGCAGACTAGCGGGAGACCTCTACGAGCAGTACTTC,CASRLAGDLYEQYF,TRBJ2-7,.,TRBD2,TRBV27
TGTGCCAGCACCGCCGATAAATTATCTAGCTCCTACGAGCAGTACTTC,CASTADKLSSSYEQYF,TRBJ2-7,.,.,TRBV11-2
TGTGCTAGCAGCCCGGGACAGTACAATGAGCAGTTCTTC,CASSPGQYNEQFF,TRBJ2-1,few,TRBD1,TRBV7-7
TGTGCTAGCAGCCTCGACAGGGCGAGTCAAGAGCAGTACTTC,CASSLDRASQEQYF,TRBJ2-7,.,TRBD1,TRBV7-7
TGTTCCAGCAGTTACACTAGCGGGAGCACAGATACGCAGTATTTT,CSSSYTSGSTDTQYF,TRBJ2-3,.,TRBD2,TRBV6-5
TGTGCCAGCAGTTTGAGAGGGAACCTCTACGAGCAGTACTTC,CASSLRGNLYEQYF,TRBJ2-7,.,.,TRBV27
TGCGCCAGCAGCCAAGCGAGCGTCACTGAAGCTTTCTTT,CASSQASVTEAFF,TRBJ1-1,.,.,TRBV4-1
TGTGCCAGCAGCTTTTCCACTAGCGGGAGTTTAAATACGCAGTATTTT,CASSFSTSGSLNTQYF,TRBJ2-3,few,TRBD2,TRBV11-1
TGTGCCAGCAGTGAAGTACCAGGTTACACAGATACGCAGTATTTT,CASSEVPGYTDTQYF,TRBJ2-3,.,.,TRBV6-1
TGCGCCAGCATCGGGGACAGCCGCACAGATACGCAGTATTTT,CASIGDSRTDTQYF,TRBJ2-3,.,TRBD1,TRBV5-1
TGCGCCAGCAGCCTCCTGGGCCCCACTGAAGCTTTCTTT,CASSLLGPTEAFF,TRBJ1-1,.,.,TRBV5-1
TGTGCCAGCAGCGGACAGGGCTCATCCAAATACTATGGCTACACCTTC,CASSGQGSSKYYGYTF,TRBJ1-2,few,TRBD1,TRBV9
TGTGCCAGTAGTATGCAGGGGGTCTTGAACACTGAAGCTTTCTTT,CASSMQGVLNTEAFF,TRBJ1-1,.,TRBD1,TRBV19
TGTGCCAGCACTTACACCGGCGGGGCAGCAGCTAACTATGGCTACCCCTTC,CASTYTGGAAANYGYPF,TRBJ1-2,few,.,TRBV27
TGTGCCAGCAGTGACGGGGCTGGCGGTTCACCCCTCCACTTT,CASSDGAGGSPLHF,TRBJ1-6,.,.,TRBV6-4
TGTGCTAGTGGTTTGGTACTCGGACAGGGAAATCAGCCCCAGCATTTT,CASGLVLGQGNQPQHF,TRBJ1-5,few,TRBD1,TRBV12-5
TGTGCCAGCAGCTTACGTCAGAGACTCTACGAGCAGTACTTC,CASSLRQRLYEQYF,TRBJ2-7,.,.,TRBV7-2
TGTACCAGCAGGCGGACGGAGGATTCCTACAATGAGCAGTTCTTC,CTSRRTEDSYNEQFF,TRBJ2-1,.,.,TRBV6-5
TGTGCCAGTAACCCGTCGACAGGGGGCGCAGGGACGAACACTGAAGCTTTCTTT,CASNPSTGGAGTNTEAFF,TRBJ1-1,.,TRBD1,TRBV19
TGTGCCAGCAGCCTGGGGGGGGGTCGAGACTACGAGCAGTACTTC,CASSLGGGRDYEQYF,TRBJ2-7,.,TRBD2,TRBV11-3
TGTGCCAGTAGTATGCGGCGGGGGGATGAGACCCAGTACTTC,CASSMRRGDETQYF,TRBJ2-5,.,TRBD2,TRBV19
TGTGCCTGGAGTGAGAGCCCAGGAACATACGAGCAGTACTTC,CAWSESPGTYEQYF,TRBJ2-7,.,.,TRBV30